This TCR beta chain was identified in a study of cytotoxic CD8 clonotypes in ibrutinib-treated CLL. The CDR3 has 14 amino acids. The germline V gene encodes CDR1 SGHTA and CDR2 FQGNSA. V was clipped by 5 bases and J by 3 bases; unmatched bases: 7. Some clones are missing from TCRdb's copy, which holds only in-frame ones; the method was immunoSEQ multiplex PCR. The repertoire holds more than 85,000 clones, with approximately 71% as singletons. The specimen was PBMCs, collected after 24 months of ibrutinib treatment. The source is a human donor with chronic lymphocytic leukemia. This chain joins TRBV7-2 and TRBJ2-7, with 7 nucleotides matching TRBD1. CDR3 coding DNA: TGTGCCAGCAGCCACCCGGGACAGAGCTACGAGCAGTACTTC. Amino acid sequence: CASSHPGQSYEQYF.